The 6 T cell receptor beta chains given below trace back to one sample, sequenced in a study of T-cell memory formation after mild COVID-19. MiXCR, run by TCRdb on the 5' RACE reads, gives a single entry per CDR3 protein. The data show about 84,000 distinct CDR3 sequences, with more than 11% seen just once and 25% to 35% held by the top ten. Sequences were obtained from PBMCs or a T cell subset sorted from them (not recorded which). These receptor sequences come from an adult woman who had mild COVID-19 (a few samples of this study predate the infection). Cell type and time point are not known.

This clonotype was seen only a few times. The chain employs TRBV4-3 and TRBJ2-1; tentatively, D is TRBD2 (5 bases). Germline CDR1 and CDR2: LGHNA and YSLEER. This CDR3 has 14 residues. The V and J ends lost 3 bases and 4 bases respectively, with 10 bases between them. DNA for the CDR3: TGCGCCAGCAGCCACCACAGCGGATACAATGAGCAGTTCTTC. Its translation is CASSHHSGYNEQFF.

The V and J genes are TRBV7-9 and TRBJ2-7; the D is unclear. The CDR3 totals 14 residues. CDR1 is SEHNR and CDR2 is FQNEAQ in the germline V gene (reference sequence). Trimming removed 2 bases from V and 5 bases from J, with 13 bases in between. The CDR3: CASSLLPPSHEQYF. DNA of the CDR3: TGTGCCAGCAGCTTACTCCCGCCTTCCCACGAGCAGTACTTC.

The J gene is TRBJ2-5, the V gene TRBV7-6; 8 bases are a match to TRBD2. Germline V gene data show CDR1 as SGHVS and CDR2 as FNYEAQ. Trimming removed 5 bases from V and 5 bases from J; junction bases left unmatched: 10. This CDR3 is built from 15 residues. CDR3 DNA sequence: TGTGCCAGCAGCACTTACGGGGGGGTCCTTGAGACCCAGTACTTC. Its protein is CASSTYGGVLETQYF.

The chain combines TRBV7-9 with TRBJ1-1; 8 bases are a match to TRBD1. The CDR3 extends over 13 amino acids. V trimming: 6 bases; J trimming: 4 bases; junction bases outside the gene matches: 4. The germline V gene has CDR1 SEHNR and CDR2 FQNEAQ (reference sequence). The CDR3: CASSNQGATEAFF. DNA of the CDR3: TGTGCCAGCAGTAATCAGGGGGCCACTGAAGCTTTCTTT.

This chain connects TRBV12-3 or TRBV12-4 to TRBJ2-1, with D unresolved. The CDR3 consists of 11 residues. V lost 8 bases, J lost 3 bases, and 5 bases lay in between. In DNA form, the CDR3 reads TGTGCCAGCTTCGACTACAATGAGCAGTTCTTC. It encodes CASFDYNEQFF.

J is TRBJ1-1 and V is TRBV12-3 or TRBV12-4; the D gene is possibly TRBD1 (6 bases). V lost 7 bases, J lost 4 bases, and 22 bases lay in between. The CDR3 runs 16 residues. The CDR3: CASTMSRGGGFTEAFF. The CDR3 bases are TGTGCCAGCACCATGTCCAGGGGCGGGGGTTTCACTGAAGCTTTCTTT.